This T cell receptor (beta chain) was identified in a study of metastatic and nonmetastatic thyroid tumors. Study summary: Both malignant and benign thyroid patients supplied peripheral blood and tumor or nodule tissue samples, across which the repertoires of these patients were then compared.

In the original analysis: A distant-metastasis classifier for papillary thyroid cancer was built using CDR3 differences across clinicopathological groups. TCRdb reprocessed the PCR reads via MiXCR. The V and J calls shown here were made by TCRdb, not taken from the authors' results. The sample has almost 85,000 clones; 9.5% to 15% are singletons. Treatment of any kind had been given to no patient before thyroid surgery. Study observations and caveats: The study reportedly found significantly higher TCR beta diversity in malignant thyroid tumors than benign nodules, in blood and tumor.

Only a few counts were recorded for this clone. Antigen unknown. This sequence originates from a female donor with papillary thyroid cancer or a benign thyroid nodule (not recorded which). Some clones in this sample may be carry-over from other donors' samples. The sample comprised tumor tissue.

The CDR3 coding sequence is TGTGCCAGTAGTATGGGACAGTGGACCGCTGAAGCTTTCTTT. This translates into CASSMGQWTAEAFF. The gene calls are TRBV19 and TRBJ1-1, with TRBD1 identical over 7 bases. V was clipped by 3 bases and J by 6 bases; unmatched bases: 7. The CDR3 is made up of 14 amino acids. The germline CDR1 and CDR2 sequences are LNHDA and SQIVND (reference sequence).